Following are 13 T cell receptor beta chains from one sample sequenced in a study of blood T cell repertoires in COVID-19. Method: immunoSEQ multiplex PCR; TCRdb's copy keeps in-frame clones and lacks some. The sample lists about 61,000 clones, around 87% occurring once. The sequenced sample consisted of peripheral blood. The receptors come from a man aged 55 to 70 with acute or convalescent COVID-19.

The CDR3 here is CASSYEGASQLFF. The CDR3 region has the DNA TGTGCCAGTAGTTATGAGGGCGCTTCTCAACTGTTTTTT. This chain joins TRBV19 and TRBJ1-4; the D is unclear. The CDR3 runs to 13 residues. Germline assignment: CDR1 LNHDA and CDR2 SQIVND (reference sequence). V was shortened by 5 bases and J by 12 bases, with 16 bases between the two germline ends.

The chain links TRBV4-2 to TRBJ1-2; maybe TRBD1 (5 bases). Germline V lookup: CDR1 LGHNA, CDR2 YNFKEQ. Trimming pared 6 bases from V and 8 bases from J, leaving 22 bases between. The CDR3 contains 15 residues. The CDR3 loop reads CASRGFGREGEGYTF. The CDR3 region has the DNA TGTGCCAGCAGAGGGTTCGGCAGGGAAGGTGAAGGCTACACCTTC.

The chain employs TRBV3-1 (or the pseudogene TRBV3-2) and TRBJ2-5; 11 bases are a match to TRBD2. The V gene end was trimmed by 6 bases and the J gene end by 2 bases; junction bases not matched to a gene: 5. CDR1 and CDR2 (germline): LGHDT, YNNKEL (reference sequence). The CDR3 has 15 amino acids. In DNA form, the CDR3 reads TGTGCCAGCAGTCCTAGCGGGGGGCCTCAAGAGACCCAGTACTTC. Translated: CASSPSGGPQETQYF.

The chain uses TRBV19 and TRBJ1-1; D is ambiguous. The CDR3 has 13 residues. V was cut by 7 bases and J by 1 base, with 10 bases left in between. Per germline, CDR1 LNHDA and CDR2 SQIVND (reference sequence). In DNA, the CDR3 is TGTGCCAGTACCTATTATGGGAACACTGAAGCTTTCTTT. It yields the protein CASTYYGNTEAFF.

This clone was seen once. J is TRBJ1-4 and V is TRBV15; weak D call: TRBD1 (6 bases). The V and J ends lost 5 bases and 8 bases respectively, with 18 bases between them. The germline CDR1 and CDR2 sequences are LNHNV and YYDKDF (reference sequence). This CDR3 has 15 amino acids. The CDR3 bases are TGTGCCACCAGCGGAAAATACAGGGAGGGGGAAAAACTGTTTTTT. Translated: CATSGKYREGEKLFF.

The V call is TRBV3-1 (or the pseudogene TRBV3-2), the J call TRBJ2-5, with 12 bases lining up with TRBD2. V lost 6 bases to trimming and J lost 2 bases; unmatched junction nucleotides: 7. This CDR3 is 16 amino acids long. The germline CDR1 and CDR2 sequences are LGHDT and YNNKEL (reference sequence). For the CDR3, the DNA is TGTGCCAGCAGACCCGGACTAGCGGGACCACAAGAGACCCAGTACTTC. It yields the protein CASRPGLAGPQETQYF.

This clone was counted once. This sequence joins TRBV4-1 and TRBJ2-7, with D possibly matching TRBD1 (6 bases). Germline CDR1 is MGHRA and CDR2 is YSYEKL. The V gene lost 5 bases and the J gene lost 3 bases, with 17 bases spanning the gap. CDR3 length equals 15 residues. This CDR3 reads CASSDAGRGGYEQYF. The CDR3 DNA reads TGCGCCAGCAGCGACGCTGGCAGGGGTGGCTACGAGCAGTACTTC.

The rearrangement links TRBV4-1 to TRBJ2-5; D is perhaps TRBD2 (6 bases). This CDR3 spans 17 amino acids. The germline V gene has CDR1 MGHRA and CDR2 YSYEKL. V lost 3 bases and J 7 bases, leaving 24 bases between the germline ends. CDR3 in amino acids: CASSQVLVRRRGGTQYF. In DNA form, the CDR3 reads TGCGCCAGCAGCCAGGTCTTGGTACGACGACGGGGAGGGACCCAGTACTTC.

The chain combines TRBV24-1 with TRBJ1-2; TRBD1 is a possible D gene (5 bases). V was clipped by 4 bases and J by 6 bases, with 14 bases between them. The germline V gene has CDR1 KGHDR and CDR2 SFDVKD. This CDR3 contains 14 residues. CDR3 coding DNA: TGTGCCACCAGTGACCCTGACAGAAGCCATGGCTACACCTTC. It codes for CATSDPDRSHGYTF.

The chain recombines TRBV12-3 or TRBV12-4 with TRBJ2-7, with D maybe TRBD1 (6 bases). CDR3 size: 13 residues. Trimming took off 8 bases at V and 3 bases at J, with 14 bases between the two ends. The CDR3 bases are TGTGCCAGCTCAGGGGCGGTTATCTACGAGCAGTACTTC. Residues: CASSGAVIYEQYF.

The chain is built from TRBV5-1 and TRBJ1-5; 8 bases are shared with TRBD1. Germline V gene sequence: CDR1 SGHRS, CDR2 YFSETQ. Trimming at V came to 4 bases and at J to 7 bases, leaving 7 bases not matched to a gene. The CDR3 is 14 amino acids. CDR3 protein: CASSTGQGGQPQHF. The CDR3 bases are TGCGCCAGCAGCACCGGACAGGGTGGGCAGCCCCAGCATTTT.

This rearrangement joins TRBV10-3 to TRBJ2-7; 8 positions agree with TRBD2. V lost 3 bases and J lost 0; bases outside the gene matches: 10. The CDR3 runs 17 residues. The germline V gene encodes CDR1 ENHRY and CDR2 SYGVKD. CDR3 loop: CAISDLIAGGSSYEQYF. CDR3 bases: TGTGCCATCAGTGATCTCATTGCGGGGGGCAGCTCCTACGAGCAGTACTTC.

This chain links TRBV7-2 with TRBJ1-5, with 7 bases fitting TRBD1. CDR3 length equals 15 residues. V trimming: 6 bases; J trimming: 0 bases; junction bases outside the gene matches: 5. CDR1 SGHTA and CDR2 FQGNSA come from the germline V gene. CDR3 sequence: CASSQGQPSNQPQHF. CDR3 DNA sequence: TGTGCCAGCAGTCAGGGACAGCCTAGCAATCAGCCCCAGCATTTT.